These 13 T cell receptor beta chains were all obtained from the same sample, sequenced in a study of CD8 T cells in Susac syndrome. An amount of RNA that ranged from roughly 0.5 to 1 ug was reverse transcribed with random hexamers. TCRdb recomputed calls from the immunoSEQ multiplex PCR reads with MiXCR, one row per CDR3 protein. The sample records 180,000 or so distinct CDR3 sequences, more than 90% being singletons. The sequencing sample was made of CD4+ T cells from PBMCs. The origin of the receptors is a human donor with multiple sclerosis.

This rearrangement joins TRBV3-1 to TRBJ1-1; D possibly corresponds to TRBD1 (5 bases). The CDR3 spans 12 residues. The V end was cut by 0 bases, the J end by 11 bases, with 10 bases between. The V gene's germline CDR1 is LGHDT and CDR2 YNNKEL (reference sequence). The CDR3 nucleotides read TGTGCCAGCAGCCAAGATTTTCAGGGCGCTTTCTTT. Translated: CASSQDFQGAFF.

The chain is built from TRBV19 and TRBJ1-1; D ambiguous. The CDR3 runs 14 residues. Looked up from germline, CDR1 is LNHDA and CDR2 is SQIVND (reference sequence). V was trimmed by 6 bases and J by 1 base, leaving 12 bases between them. The CDR3 bases are TGTGCCAGTAGCGCCGAGGGCGGGAACACTGAAGCTTTCTTT. It yields the protein CASSAEGGNTEAFF.

The chain carries TRBV30 and TRBJ1-2, with 8 positions matching TRBD1. The germline V gene encodes CDR1 GTSNPN and CDR2 SVGIG (reference sequence). The CDR3 loop spans 13 amino acids. V was pared by 5 bases and J by 8 bases, with 10 bases of the junction left unmatched. The CDR3 nucleotides read TGTGCCTGGGAGGACAGGGTAACATGGGGCTACACCTTC. This translates into CAWEDRVTWGYTF. Combining the CDR3 with reference TRBV30 and TRBJ1-2 gives the whole variable domain SQTIHQWPATLVQPVGSPLSLECTVEGTSNPNLYWYRQAAGRGLQLLFYSVGIGQISSEVPQNLSASRPQDRQFILSSKKLLLSDSGFYLCAWEDRVTWGYTFGSGTRLTVV.

DNA for the CDR3: TGCGCCAGCAGCCATCCGAGGAGGGGAAGCTTGGGCAATCAGCCCCAGCATTTT. Translated: CASSHPRRGSLGNQPQHF. The genes are TRBV4-1 and TRBJ1-5, with TRBD1 as a possible D gene (5 bases). CDR3 length: 18 residues. Germline V gene lookup returns CDR1 MGHRA and CDR2 YSYEKL. Trimming left V 3 bases short and J 2 bases short, with 20 bases between.

V gene TRBV7-8 combines with J gene TRBJ1-2; TRBD1 is a possible D gene (6 bases). V shed 4 bases and J shed 8 bases, with 17 bases lying between them. This CDR3 contains 14 residues. CDR1 is SGHVS and CDR2 is FQNEAQ in the germline V gene. CDR3 coding DNA: TGTGCCAGCAGCTCGAATGTGGGGGGGCGAGGCTACACCTTC. Its translation: CASSSNVGGRGYTF.

V usage is TRBV4-1 and J usage is TRBJ2-7; weak D call: TRBD2 (7 bases). In germline, CDR1 is MGHRA, CDR2 YSYEKL. This CDR3 is 14 amino acids long. With 0 bases removed from V and 7 bases from J, the gap between germline ends came to 13 bases. Written as DNA, the CDR3 is TGCGCCAGCAGCCAAGATGAAGGGAGGGGGGAGCAGTACTTC. Its translation is CASSQDEGRGEQYF.

The rearrangement links TRBV5-1 to TRBJ2-7; D ambiguous. The CDR3 length is 14 residues. In germline, CDR1 is SGHRS, CDR2 YFSETQ. V was trimmed by 2 bases and J by 6 bases, leaving 15 bases between them. CDR3 in amino acids: CASSLDSSVSEQYF. The CDR3 bases are TGCGCCAGCAGCTTAGATAGTTCGGTGAGCGAGCAGTACTTC.

The chain uses TRBV6-5 and TRBJ2-1; 10 positions match TRBD2. The J segment lost 9 bases and the V segment lost 0 bases, leaving 5 bases of the junction unmatched. The CDR3 length is 15 residues. CDR1 and CDR2 from the germline V gene are MNHEY and SVGAGI. The CDR3 reads CASSYSGTSDREQFF. CDR3 sequence (DNA): TGTGCCAGCAGTTACTCTGGGACTAGCGATCGTGAGCAGTTCTTC.

The rearrangement links TRBV7-6 to TRBJ2-6; tentatively, D is TRBD1 (5 bases). CDR1 and CDR2 (germline): SGHVS, FNYEAQ. V lost 1 base, J lost 5 bases, and 12 bases lay in between. This CDR3 has 16 amino acids. The chain's CDR3 is CASSLEWGGRANVLTF. CDR3 nucleotide sequence: TGTGCCAGCAGCTTAGAATGGGGCGGCAGGGCCAACGTCCTGACTTTC.

The rearrangement uses TRBV18 and TRBJ2-7, with D unresolved. CDR1 and CDR2 (germline): KGHSH, LQKENI. The CDR3 runs 15 residues. Trimming shortened V by 0 bases and J by 6 bases, and 15 bases separated the two germline ends. The CDR3 region has the DNA TGTGCCAGCTCACCACCGGTAGGCCAGTCGGTCGAGCAGTACTTC. This translates into CASSPPVGQSVEQYF.

This clonotype was seen a single time. This chain links TRBV15 with TRBJ1-2; D is ambiguous. Germline CDR1 reads LNHNV; CDR2 reads YYDKDF (reference sequence). This CDR3 is 13 amino acids long. The germline V and J ends were trimmed by 4 bases and 8 bases, with 14 bases remaining between them. The DNA of the CDR3 is TGTGCCACCAGCACTAGGGTATTTGAAGGCTACACCTTC. Translation: CATSTRVFEGYTF.

The chain links TRBV27 to TRBJ1-5, with 7 nucleotides matching TRBD1. V shed 6 bases, J shed 2 bases, and the junction held 4 bases outside the gene matches. The CDR3 is 14 amino acids. The germline gives CDR1 MNHEY, CDR2 SMNVEV (reference sequence). CDR3 in amino acids: CASRRQGGNQPQHF. The DNA of the CDR3 is TGTGCCAGCAGACGACAGGGCGGCAATCAGCCCCAGCATTTT.

Here the CDR3 reads CASSLLVRARDEQFF. In DNA form, the CDR3 reads TGTGCCAGCAGCTTATTGGTGAGGGCTCGGGATGAGCAGTTCTTC. The chain recombines TRBV11-2 with TRBJ2-1; a weak D match, TRBD2 (5 bases). This CDR3 has 15 amino acids. V shed 2 bases and J shed 8 bases, with 16 bases lying between them. Germline CDR1 and CDR2: SGHAT and FQNNGV. The full variable domain, in which reference TRBV11-2 and TRBJ2-1 provide the parts outside the CDR3, is EAGVAQSPRYKIIEKRQSVAFWCNPISGHATLYWYQQILGQGPKLLIQFQNNGVVDDSQLPKDRFSAERLKGVDSTLKIQPAKLEDSAVYLCASSLLVRARDEQFFGPGTRLTVL.